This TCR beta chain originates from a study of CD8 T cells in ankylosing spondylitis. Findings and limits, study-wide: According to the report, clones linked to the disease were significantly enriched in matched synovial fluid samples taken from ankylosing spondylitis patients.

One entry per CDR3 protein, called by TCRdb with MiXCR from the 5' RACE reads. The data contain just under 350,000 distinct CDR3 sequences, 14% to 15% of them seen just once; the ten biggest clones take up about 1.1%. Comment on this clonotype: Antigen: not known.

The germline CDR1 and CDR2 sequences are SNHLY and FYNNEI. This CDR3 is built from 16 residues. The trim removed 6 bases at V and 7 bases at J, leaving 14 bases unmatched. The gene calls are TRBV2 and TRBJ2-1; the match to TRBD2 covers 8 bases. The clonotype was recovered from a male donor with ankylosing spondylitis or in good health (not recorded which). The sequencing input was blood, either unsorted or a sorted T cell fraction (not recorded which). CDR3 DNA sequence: TGTGCCAGCAGAGGCCAACTAGCGGCCTCTAAAAATGAGCAGTTCTTC. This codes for CASRGQLAASKNEQFF.